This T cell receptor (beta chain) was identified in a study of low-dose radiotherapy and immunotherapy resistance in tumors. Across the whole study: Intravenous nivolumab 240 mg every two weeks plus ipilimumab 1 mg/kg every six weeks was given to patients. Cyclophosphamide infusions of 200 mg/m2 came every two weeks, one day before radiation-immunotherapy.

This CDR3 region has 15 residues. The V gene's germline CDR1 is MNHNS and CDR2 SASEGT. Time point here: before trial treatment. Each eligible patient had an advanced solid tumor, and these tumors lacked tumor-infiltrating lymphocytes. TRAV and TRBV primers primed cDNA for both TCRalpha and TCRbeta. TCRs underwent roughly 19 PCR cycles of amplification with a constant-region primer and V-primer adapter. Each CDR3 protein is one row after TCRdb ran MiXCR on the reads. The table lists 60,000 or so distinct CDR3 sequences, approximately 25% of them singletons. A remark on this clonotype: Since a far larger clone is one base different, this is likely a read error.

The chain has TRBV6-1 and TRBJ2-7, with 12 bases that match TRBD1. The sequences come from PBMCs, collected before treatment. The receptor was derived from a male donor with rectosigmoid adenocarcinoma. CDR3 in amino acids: CATSDSGTGGVDQYF. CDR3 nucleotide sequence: TGTGCCACCAGTGACTCCGGGACAGGGGGCGTCGATCAGTACTTC.